These T cell receptor beta chains were read from a single sample in a study of T cells in pancreatic ductal adenocarcinoma. Sequencing was performed with immunoSEQ multiplex PCR; in TCRdb, only in-frame clones are kept and a portion is missing. Of over 7,500 clones listed, under 90% are singletons. Sequenced input: PBMCs. These receptors were taken from a human donor with pancreatic ductal adenocarcinoma. The CDR3 runs from the conserved cysteine through the conserved F or W. A D gene is named only where the DNA matches it firmly. Expanded clones are given a class, and other clones once, few, many or no size at all.

V: TRBV14; D: TRBD2; J: TRBJ2-1; size: -; DNA: TGTGCCAGCAGCCAACCGGGAGGGGGGGATGAGCAGTTCTTC; CDR3: CASSQPGGGDEQFF
V: TRBV4-2; D: TRBD1; J: TRBJ1-2; size: -; DNA: TGTGCCAGCAGCCAAGCTGGACAGGGAGCTAACTATGGCTACACCTTC; CDR3: CASSQAGQGANYGYTF
V: TRBV4-3; D: TRBD2; J: TRBJ2-3; size: -; DNA: TGCGCCAGCAGCAGAGGGACTAGCGGGAGTGGGACAGATACGCAGTATTTT; CDR3: CASSRGTSGSGTDTQYF
V: TRBV5-4; D: TRBD1; J: TRBJ1-2; size: few; DNA: TGTGCCAGCAGCGCGACAGGGACAGTGGGCTACACCTTC; CDR3: CASSATGTVGYTF
V: TRBV19; D: -; J: TRBJ2-1; size: -; DNA: TGTGCCAGTAGTATTACGAGGGATTCCGGCAATGAGCAGTTCTTC; CDR3: CASSITRDSGNEQFF
V: TRBV7-6; D: TRBD2; J: TRBJ2-5; size: -; DNA: TGTGCCAGCAGCTTAGTTAGCGGGCCGCCCATGGCCCAGTACTTC; CDR3: CASSLVSGPPMAQYF
V: TRBV5-1; D: -; J: TRBJ2-1; size: -; DNA: TGCGCCAGCGGGGGCGAGGGGTACAATGAGCAGTTCTTC; CDR3: CASGGEGYNEQFF
V: TRBV2; D: -; J: TRBJ2-5; size: -; DNA: TGTGCCACCGAAATCTTCCCAGGGGAGACCCAGTACTTC; CDR3: CATEIFPGETQYF
V: TRBV4-3; D: -; J: TRBJ2-5; size: -; DNA: TGCGCCAGCAGCCCGCAACTCTGGGGAGAAGACCTCCAAGAGACCCAGTACTTC; CDR3: CASSPQLWGEDLQETQYF
V: TRBV27; D: TRBD2; J: TRBJ2-3; size: -; DNA: TGTGCCAGCGGATTAGCGGGGGATAGCACAGATACGCAGTATTTT; CDR3: CASGLAGDSTDTQYF
V: TRBV9; D: -; J: TRBJ2-7; size: -; DNA: TGTGCCAGCAGCGTAGATGAGTCCGGGGAGCAGTACTTC; CDR3: CASSVDESGEQYF
V: TRBV15; D: -; J: TRBJ2-2; size: -; DNA: TGTGCCACCAGCAGAGATTTACAGATCACCGGGGAGCTGTTTTTT; CDR3: CATSRDLQITGELFF
V: TRBV5-5; D: TRBD1; J: TRBJ2-7; size: -; DNA: TGTGCCAGCAGTAACCACCGGGACAGGGTCTACTACGAGCAGTACTTC; CDR3: CASSNHRDRVYYEQYF
V: TRBV5-1; D: TRBD2; J: TRBJ2-3; size: -; DNA: TGCGCCAGCAGCTTGAGCGGGACGACAGATACGCAGTATTTT; CDR3: CASSLSGTTDTQYF
V: TRBV19; D: TRBD1; J: TRBJ1-5; size: -; DNA: TGTGCCAGTAGTATGGGACAGGGGCAGCCCCAGCATTTT; CDR3: CASSMGQGQPQHF
V: TRBV7-2; D: TRBD2; J: TRBJ2-7; size: -; DNA: TGTGCCAGCAGCTTAGTAGGCGGGGCTAGCGGGGCCTACGAGCAGTACTTC; CDR3: CASSLVGGASGAYEQYF
V: TRBV5-1; D: TRBD2; J: TRBJ2-1; size: -; DNA: TGCGCCAGCAGCTACACTAGCGGGGGGTACAATGAGCAGTTCTTC; CDR3: CASSYTSGGYNEQFF
V: TRBV28; D: TRBD1; J: TRBJ2-1; size: -; DNA: TGTGCCAGCAGGAGACAGGGGGCTAGGGTTGAGCAGTTCTTC; CDR3: CASRRQGARVEQFF
V: TRBV11-3; D: TRBD1; J: TRBJ2-1; size: -; DNA: TGTGCCAGCAGCTCCGGACAGGTCTACAATGAGCAGTTCTTC; CDR3: CASSSGQVYNEQFF
V: TRBV5-1; D: -; J: TRBJ1-3; size: -; DNA: TGCGCCAGCAGCTTGGGATCTGGAACTCTCCCGGGAGACACCATATATTTT; CDR3: CASSLGSGTLPGDTIYF
V: TRBV2; D: TRBD1; J: TRBJ2-2; size: -; DNA: TGTGCCAGCAGGCCCGGGACAGGGATGCAGCACGGGGAGCTGTTTTTT; CDR3: CASRPGTGMQHGELFF
V: TRBV27; D: -; J: TRBJ2-3; size: -; DNA: TGTGCCAGCAGGGTCCGGGGCACAGATACGCAGTATTTT; CDR3: CASRVRGTDTQYF
V: TRBV7-2; D: -; J: TRBJ2-1; size: -; DNA: TGTGCCAGCAGCTTAGACAGGGATCCCTACAATGAGCAGTTCTTC; CDR3: CASSLDRDPYNEQFF
V: TRBV21-1; D: -; J: TRBJ2-5; size: -; DNA: TGTGCCAGCAGCCCAGACAGGGCGGGACAAGAGACCCAGTACTTC; CDR3: CASSPDRAGQETQYF
V: TRBV12-5; D: TRBD1; J: TRBJ1-1; size: -; DNA: TGTGCTAGTGGGCGACAGGGTTACACTGAAGCTTTCTTT; CDR3: CASGRQGYTEAFF
V: TRBV7-2; D: TRBD2; J: TRBJ2-2; size: -; DNA: TGTGCCAGCAGCGGACGGGCTAGCGGGGGGCCTCCTAACACCGGGGAGCTGTTTTTT; CDR3: CASSGRASGGPPNTGELFF
V: TRBV15; D: -; J: TRBJ2-3; size: -; DNA: TGTGCCACCAGCAGCCTCGGAGGGGGCCACACAGATACGCAGTATTTT; CDR3: CATSSLGGGHTDTQYF
V: TRBV7-6; D: -; J: TRBJ2-7; size: -; DNA: TGTGCCAGCAGCGGAGGAAGGGGGCGGACGGAGGGAGAGCAGTACTTC; CDR3: CASSGGRGRTEGEQYF
V: TRBV7-2; D: TRBD1; J: TRBJ1-2; size: -; DNA: TGTGCCAGCAGTCCCTCCGGGACAGACTATGGCTACACCTTC; CDR3: CASSPSGTDYGYTF
V: TRBV19; D: -; J: TRBJ1-5; size: once; DNA: TGTGCCAGTAGTATAGAAAGCGGGCGCACTCAGCCCCAGCATTTT; CDR3: CASSIESGRTQPQHF
V: TRBV19; D: -; J: TRBJ1-5; size: -; DNA: TGTGCCAGTAGTATAGACGCGGGGCCAAGGCAGCCCCAGCATTTT; CDR3: CASSIDAGPRQPQHF
V: TRBV28; D: -; J: TRBJ2-3; size: -; DNA: TGTGCCAGCAGTTGGCCCGGGGGAGTCATGAATACGCAGTATTTT; CDR3: CASSWPGGVMNTQYF
V: TRBV7-2; D: TRBD2; J: TRBJ2-5; size: -; DNA: TGTGCCAGCAGCCCGGTAGCGGGGACCCAAGAGACCCAGTACTTC; CDR3: CASSPVAGTQETQYF
V: TRBV6-1; D: -; J: TRBJ2-1; size: once; DNA: TGTGCCAGCAGCGCCGGCCCAGGGTTTGAGCAGTTCTTC; CDR3: CASSAGPGFEQFF
V: TRBV11-1; D: TRBD1; J: TRBJ1-2; size: -; DNA: TGTGTCAGCAGCCAAGGGGGGACAGGAAAATATGGCTACACCTTC; CDR3: CVSSQGGTGKYGYTF
V: TRBV11-3; D: TRBD1; J: TRBJ2-5; size: -; DNA: TGTGCCAGCAGCCCGGGACAGGGGCAAGAGACCCAGTACTTC; CDR3: CASSPGQGQETQYF
V: TRBV5-3; D: TRBD1; J: TRBJ1-4; size: -; DNA: TGTGCCAGAAGCTTCCCGGGACAGAAAACTAATGAAAAACTGTTTTTT; CDR3: CARSFPGQKTNEKLFF
V: TRBV19; D: TRBD1; J: TRBJ1-4; size: -; DNA: TGTGCCAGTAGTGGACGGACAGGGCTCGGTGAAAAACTGTTTTTT; CDR3: CASSGRTGLGEKLFF
V: TRBV30; D: -; J: TRBJ1-5; size: -; DNA: TGTGCCTGGAGTCCAAGCAATCAGCCCCAGCATTTT; CDR3: CAWSPSNQPQHF
V: TRBV16; D: -; J: TRBJ1-2; size: -; DNA: TGTGCCAGCAGCCCGCAAACTTCGACAGCCCGCTATGGCTACACCTTC; CDR3: CASSPQTSTARYGYTF
V: TRBV7-9; D: -; J: TRBJ2-7; size: -; DNA: TGTGCCAGCAGCCGCGTCCCCTACGAGCAGTACTTC; CDR3: CASSRVPYEQYF
V: TRBV7-6; D: -; J: TRBJ2-1; size: -; DNA: TGTGCCAGCAGCTTAGCGGCATACAATGAGCAGTTCTTC; CDR3: CASSLAAYNEQFF
V: TRBV11-2; D: TRBD1; J: TRBJ1-1; size: -; DNA: TGTGCCAGCAGCCGAGGGACAGGGGCAAAGAGGGGAACTGAAGCTTTCTTT; CDR3: CASSRGTGAKRGTEAFF
V: TRBV28; D: TRBD1; J: TRBJ1-1; size: -; DNA: TGTGCCAGCACCGCCCGGGACAGGGAAGCTTTCTTT; CDR3: CASTARDREAFF
V: TRBV7-8; D: -; J: TRBJ2-7; size: -; DNA: TGTGCCAGCAGCTTAGGCGGGGCCTTCCTCTCCTACGAGCAGTACTTC; CDR3: CASSLGGAFLSYEQYF
V: TRBV13; D: -; J: TRBJ2-7; size: -; DNA: TGTGCCAGCAGCCTCGGGACAAACTACGAGCAGTACTTC; CDR3: CASSLGTNYEQYF
V: TRBV18; D: -; J: TRBJ2-2; size: -; DNA: TGTGCCAGCTCACAATCTGTCACCGGGGAGCTGTTTTTT; CDR3: CASSQSVTGELFF
V: TRBV30; D: -; J: TRBJ2-7; size: -; DNA: TGTGCCTGCACAAGGACAGCCGTCTCCTACGAGCAGTACTTC; CDR3: CACTRTAVSYEQYF
V: TRBV27; D: TRBD2; J: TRBJ2-1; size: -; DNA: TGTGCCAGCAGTCCCCTAGCGGGAGGTCTCTACAATGAGCAGTTCTTC; CDR3: CASSPLAGGLYNEQFF
V: TRBV11-2; D: -; J: TRBJ2-7; size: -; DNA: TGTGCCAGCAGCGGGGCTGAGGACGGCTCCTACGAGCAGTACTTC; CDR3: CASSGAEDGSYEQYF
V: TRBV7-3; D: TRBD2; J: TRBJ2-3; size: -; DNA: TGTGCCAGCAGCTTGGGACTAGCGGGCACAGATACGCAGTATTTT; CDR3: CASSLGLAGTDTQYF
V: TRBV12-5; D: TRBD2; J: TRBJ2-3; size: -; DNA: TGTGCTAGTGGTTTGTCCCCGCGGCTAGCGGCTACCAACCCCACAGATACGCAGTATTTT; CDR3: CASGLSPRLAATNPTDTQYF
V: TRBV16; D: TRBD1; J: TRBJ1-2; size: -; DNA: TGTGCCAGCGTCGACATTATTTCAGGGGGTGGCTACACCTTC; CDR3: CASVDIISGGGYTF
V: TRBV5-4; D: -; J: TRBJ2-1; size: -; DNA: TGTGCCAGCAGTAGGGGTGCTGGCCAGTTCTTC; CDR3: CASSRGAGQFF
V: TRBV10-3; D: TRBD1; J: TRBJ1-1; size: -; DNA: TGTGCCATCAGTGACTCAGGGGGAAGGCAGACTGAAGCTTTCTTT; CDR3: CAISDSGGRQTEAFF
V: TRBV27; D: -; J: TRBJ2-1; size: -; DNA: TGTGCCAGCAGTTTATACGGGAACTCCTACAATGAGCAGTTCTTC; CDR3: CASSLYGNSYNEQFF